The rows below give T cell receptor beta chains drawn from one sample of a study of blood T cell repertoires in COVID-19. Here immunoSEQ multiplex PCR was the method, and the copy in TCRdb shows in-frame clones only, minus some. This table holds roughly 78,000 clones, roughly 90% found once. Sequencing was carried out using peripheral blood. Every receptor here comes from a man between 50 and 59 years old with acute or convalescent COVID-19. Both conserved end residues are part of each CDR3. A D gene is named only where the DNA matches it firmly. Clone size is given for some rows only: seen once, a few or many times, or a class if the clone is expanded.

>TRBJ2-5|TRBD1|.|TRBV24-1
CATSDLGTGGRETQYF
TGTGCCACCAGTGATTTGGGGACAGGGGGCCGAGAGACCCAGTACTTC
>TRBJ2-2|.|.|TRBV21-1
CASSKGRDRGGGCTGELFF
TGTGCCAGCAGCAAAGGTCGGGACCGTGGGGGAGGTTGCACCGGGGAGCTGTTTTTT
>TRBJ2-7|.|.|TRBV15
CATSRDKGSYEQYF
TGTGCCACCAGCAGAGACAAGGGGTCCTACGAGCAGTACTTC
>TRBJ2-7|.|.|TRBV6-5
CAISLDSNYEQYF
TGTGCCATCTCCCTGGACTCCAACTACGAGCAGTACTTC
>TRBJ2-1|TRBD1|.|TRBV11-2
CASSQGQVEFF
TGTGCCAGCAGCCAAGGACAGGTGGAGTTCTTC
>TRBJ1-3|TRBD1|.|TRBV3-1/TRBV3-2
CASSRRQGGNTIYF
TGTGCCAGCAGCCGGCGACAGGGTGGGAACACCATATATTTT
>TRBJ2-2|.|.|TRBV9
CASSGQDAGELFF
TGTGCCAGCAGCGGACAGGATGCCGGGGAGCTGTTTTTT
>TRBJ1-6|.|.|TRBV27
CASSLSWRVNSPLHF
TGTGCCAGCAGTTTATCTTGGAGGGTTAATTCACCCCTCCACTTT
>TRBJ1-1|.|.|TRBV10-1
CASSAENTEAFF
TGCGCCAGCAGTGCAGAAAACACTGAAGCTTTCTTT
>TRBJ2-5|.|.|TRBV18
CASSPTTGSETQYF
TGTGCCAGCTCACCAACAACAGGCTCCGAGACCCAGTACTTC
>TRBJ2-5|.|.|TRBV18
CASSPPSRPHSTRFYQETQYF
TGTGCCAGCTCACCACCGTCTAGACCTCACTCTACGCGATTTTACCAAGAGACCCAGTACTTC
>TRBJ1-5|.|.|TRBV27
CASSLGAGYSNQPQHF
TGTGCCAGCAGTTTAGGGGCAGGTTATAGCAATCAGCCCCAGCATTTT
>TRBJ1-6|TRBD1|.|TRBV5-6
CASSLVGQGLHSPLHF
TGTGCCAGCAGCTTGGTTGGACAGGGACTTCATTCACCCCTCCACTTT
>TRBJ1-1|.|.|TRBV30
CAWATRGRRNTEAFF
TGTGCCTGGGCTACGCGGGGCAGGCGGAACACTGAAGCTTTCTTT
>TRBJ1-6|.|few|TRBV7-7
CASSLSGQGHSPLHF
TGTGCCAGCAGCTTATCGGGCCAGGGGCATTCACCCCTCCACTTT